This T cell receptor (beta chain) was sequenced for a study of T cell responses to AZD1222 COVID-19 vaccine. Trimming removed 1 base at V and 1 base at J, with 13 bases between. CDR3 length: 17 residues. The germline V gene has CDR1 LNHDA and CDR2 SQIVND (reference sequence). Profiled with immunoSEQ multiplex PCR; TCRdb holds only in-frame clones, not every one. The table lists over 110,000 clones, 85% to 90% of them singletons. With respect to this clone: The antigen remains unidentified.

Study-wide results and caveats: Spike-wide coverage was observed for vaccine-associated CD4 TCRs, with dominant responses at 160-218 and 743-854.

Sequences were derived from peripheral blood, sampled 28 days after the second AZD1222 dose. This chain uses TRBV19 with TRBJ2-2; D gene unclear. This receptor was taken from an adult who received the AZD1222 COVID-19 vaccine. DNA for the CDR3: TGTGCCAGTAGTATAGTCGCCAGGATCTGGAACACCGGGGAGCTGTTTTTT. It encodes CASSIVARIWNTGELFF.